The 25 T cell receptor beta chains reported below all come from one sample, sequenced in a study of cytomegalovirus exposure and HLA in healthy donors. The method was immunoSEQ multiplex PCR; TCRdb's version includes in-frame clones alone and lacks a portion of them. The sample shows some 260,000 clones, roughly 87% of them seen only once. Sequencing input: PBMCs. These receptor sequences come from a man between 18 and 35 years old in good health and CMV-seropositive.

The chain carries TRBV30 and TRBJ2-7; D might be TRBD1 or TRBD2, each matching 5 bases. CDR1 is GTSNPN, CDR2 SVGIG, per germline (reference sequence). V lost 3 bases, J lost 2 bases, and 8 bases lay in between. The CDR3 runs 12 residues. This CDR3 reads CAWSGATYEQYF. For the CDR3, the DNA is TGTGCCTGGAGCGGGGCTACCTACGAGCAGTACTTC.

The rearrangement uses TRBV10-1 and TRBJ2-1, with TRBD2 matching over 9 bases. Trimming cost V 5 bases and J 5 bases; bases outside gene matches: 4. The CDR3 extends over 14 amino acids. CDR1 and CDR2 from the germline V gene are WNHNN and SYGVQD (reference sequence). CDR3 in DNA: TGCGCCAGCAGTCGTGTAGCGGGAGACAATGAGCAGTTCTTC. As protein: CASSRVAGDNEQFF.

The chain couples TRBV6-5 to TRBJ2-7; D unclear. The germline V gene has CDR1 MNHEY and CDR2 SVGAGI. The V end lost 7 bases, the J end lost 5 bases, and 15 bases lay between the germline ends. CDR3 length equals 13 residues. The CDR3 protein is CASTHRGRHEQYF. As DNA, the CDR3 is TGTGCCAGCACCCACCGAGGTCGCCACGAGCAGTACTTC.

The V call is TRBV27, the J call TRBJ2-3; 7 bases are shared with TRBD2. J lost 4 bases, V lost 3 bases, and 7 bases had no gene match. The CDR3 is made up of 15 amino acids. The germline gives CDR1 MNHEY, CDR2 SMNVEV (reference sequence). This CDR3 is CASSFGGSASDTQYF. CDR3 in DNA: TGTGCCAGCAGTTTTGGCGGGAGCGCTTCAGATACGCAGTATTTT.

The chain has TRBV2 and TRBJ1-1; no clear D gene. V was cut by 7 bases and J by 2 bases, with 14 bases left in between. This CDR3 region has 14 residues. CDR1 is SNHLY and CDR2 is FYNNEI in the germline V gene. In nucleotides, the CDR3 is TGTGCCAGCAATCGTTTCGGCAGCAACACTGAAGCTTTCTTT. It encodes CASNRFGSNTEAFF.

The CDR3: CASSQDPRGYYGYTF. The DNA for the CDR3 is TGTGCCAGCAGCCAAGACCCCCGGGGCTACTATGGCTACACCTTC. The chain uses TRBV14 and TRBJ1-2, with D possibly TRBD1 on 5 matching bases. Per germline, CDR1 SGHDN and CDR2 FVKESK. The CDR3 runs 15 residues. Trimming took 0 bases from V and 3 from J, leaving 11 bases between them.

This chain joins TRBV9 and TRBJ2-2; 8 bases are a match to TRBD2. This CDR3 comprises 16 residues. The V segment lost 4 bases and the J segment 2 bases; nucleotides outside the gene matches: 7. Germline CDR1 is SGDLS and CDR2 is YYNGEE. CDR3 region: CASSPRSGGNTGELFF. CDR3 bases: TGTGCCAGCAGCCCTCGGAGCGGGGGTAACACCGGGGAGCTGTTTTTT.

The J gene is TRBJ1-5, the V gene TRBV5-1; no firm D call. CDR1 is SGHRS and CDR2 is YFSETQ in the germline V gene. V lost 5 bases and J lost 2, with 17 bases in between. This CDR3 is built from 16 residues. The CDR3 DNA reads as TGCGCCAGCAGTCTCAGGCGCAGGACGTGCAATCAGCCCCAGCATTTT. It is translated as CASSLRRRTCNQPQHF.

The chain employs TRBV28 and TRBJ2-6; tentative D call: TRBD1 (6 bases). V lost 8 bases to trimming and J lost 0 bases, with 20 bases between them. Germline values: CDR1 MDHEN, CDR2 SYDVKM. The CDR3 spans 18 residues. CDR3 nucleotide sequence: TGTGCCAGCCGACCTAGTGCAGGGGTCAGCTCTGGGGCCAACGTCCTGACTTTC. Amino acids: CASRPSAGVSSGANVLTF.

This clone was counted once. The V call is TRBV2, the J call TRBJ1-4; perhaps TRBD1 as D (6 bases). This CDR3 comprises 12 residues. Germline-derived CDR1 and CDR2 are SNHLY and FYNNEI. Trimming took 7 bases from V and 8 from J, leaving 11 bases between them. The CDR3 loop is CASNSGAEKLFF. CDR3 DNA sequence: TGTGCCAGCAATTCAGGGGCCGAAAAACTGTTTTTT. Filled out from reference TRBV2 and TRBJ1-4, the complete variable domain reads EPEVTQTPSHQVTQMGQEVILRCVPISNHLYFYWYRQILGQKVEFLVSFYNNEISEKSEIFDDQFSVERPDGSNFTLKIRSTKLEDSAMYFCASNSGAEKLFFGSGTQLSVL.

The chain carries TRBV7-2 and TRBJ2-7, with TRBD1 matching over 7 bases. The V gene end was trimmed by 1 base and the J gene end by 10 bases; junction bases not matched to a gene: 16. This CDR3 contains 16 residues. Per germline, CDR1 SGHTA and CDR2 FQGNSA. CDR3 region: CASSLGLTAGQGDQYF. In nucleotides, the CDR3 is TGTGCCAGCAGCTTAGGCCTGACAGCTGGGCAGGGGGACCAGTACTTC.

V usage is TRBV6-5 and J usage is TRBJ2-7; 9 bases match TRBD1. CDR3 length: 14 amino acids. J lost 6 bases, V lost 5 bases, and 8 bases had no gene match. Germline V lookup: CDR1 MNHEY, CDR2 SVGAGI. CDR3: CASSPQGAFSEQYF. DNA for the CDR3: TGTGCCAGCAGTCCACAGGGGGCGTTTTCCGAGCAGTACTTC.

The chain joins TRBV2 to TRBJ1-4, with D possibly matching TRBD1 (5 bases). Germline V gene data show CDR1 as SNHLY and CDR2 as FYNNEI. CDR3 size: 12 residues. With 11 bases removed from V and 8 bases from J, the gap between germline ends came to 15 bases. The CDR3, as DNA: TGTGCCGGACGCAGGGACGGCGAAAAACTGTTTTTT. Its translation: CAGRRDGEKLFF.

The chain is built from TRBV5-4 and TRBJ1-2, with D possibly matching TRBD1 (6 bases). The V and J ends lost 1 base and 7 bases respectively, with 14 bases between them. Germline CDR1 reads SGHNT; CDR2 reads YYREEE (reference sequence). The CDR3 extends over 14 amino acids. CDR3 nucleotides: TGTGCCAGCAGCTTGAACAGGGTGAACGGTGGCTACACCTTC. Its protein is CASSLNRVNGGYTF.

Note on this clone: The sample has other DNA sequences that encode this CDR3 too. The genes are TRBV20-1 and TRBJ1-2, with D possibly being TRBD1 (6 bases). Germline V gene data show CDR1 as DFQATT and CDR2 as SNEGSKA (reference sequence). The V end lost 4 bases, the J end lost 7 bases, and 10 bases lay between the germline ends. This CDR3 spans 11 amino acids. The CDR3 coding sequence is TGCAGTGCTACTACAGGGCTTGGCTACACCTTC. This encodes CSATTGLGYTF.

V is TRBV19 and J is TRBJ2-7; D is ambiguous. The CDR3 length is 13 residues. The V and J ends lost 0 bases and 4 bases respectively, with 7 bases between them. Germline lookup yields CDR1 LNHDA and CDR2 SQIVND (reference sequence). CDR3 region: CASSIDLKYEQYF. CDR3 nucleotide sequence: TGTGCCAGTAGTATAGATCTAAAGTACGAGCAGTACTTC.

The rearrangement links TRBV5-1 to TRBJ2-1; unclear D gene. V was clipped by 1 base and J by 9 bases, with 14 bases between them. This CDR3 spans 14 amino acids. CDR1 and CDR2 (germline): SGHRS, YFSETQ. The chain's CDR3 is CASSLSTSAAEQFF. CDR3 nucleotide sequence: TGCGCCAGCAGCTTGTCTACTTCGGCAGCTGAGCAGTTCTTC.

The gene calls are TRBV9 and TRBJ2-1; D remains unclear. Trimming removed 2 bases from V and 4 bases from J, with 16 bases in between. Germline V gene sequence: CDR1 SGDLS, CDR2 YYNGEE. This CDR3 is 16 amino acids long. The CDR3 reads CASSVEPGQQYNEQFF. CDR3 nucleotide sequence: TGTGCCAGCAGCGTTGAGCCGGGCCAGCAGTACAATGAGCAGTTCTTC.

The rearrangement joins TRBV18 to TRBJ2-7; TRBD1 might be the D (6 bases). The CDR3 covers 15 residues. The germline V and J ends were trimmed by 0 bases and 2 bases, with 11 bases remaining between them. The germline gives CDR1 KGHSH, CDR2 LQKENI. The CDR3 DNA sequence: TGTGCCAGCTCACCACCGGGACACGGTACCTACGAGCAGTACTTC. Protein product: CASSPPGHGTYEQYF.

The rearrangement uses TRBV2 and TRBJ2-7; D gene unclear. Germline assignment: CDR1 SNHLY and CDR2 FYNNEI. The CDR3 is made up of 11 amino acids. Trimming removed 6 bases at V and 7 bases at J, with 10 bases between. The CDR3 nucleotides are TGTGCCAGCAGCCCAAACTGGGAGCAGTACTTC. This codes for CASSPNWEQYF. The variable domain in full, with the rest retrieved from reference TRBV2 and TRBJ2-7, is EPEVTQTPSHQVTQMGQEVILRCVPISNHLYFYWYRQILGQKVEFLVSFYNNEISEKSEIFDDQFSVERPDGSNFTLKIRSTKLEDSAMYFCASSPNWEQYFGPGTRLTVT.

Only a few counts were recorded for this clone. The rearrangement uses TRBV30 and TRBJ1-2, with D possibly matching TRBD1 (5 bases). The CDR3 is 13 amino acids. Looked up from germline, CDR1 is GTSNPN and CDR2 is SVGIG (reference sequence). Trimming stripped 0 bases from V and 8 bases from J, with 13 bases between. The DNA of the CDR3 is TGTGCCTGGAGTGTACGTCAGGGTGGCGGCTACACCTTC. As protein: CAWSVRQGGGYTF.

This clone was detected only a few times. The CDR3 region is CASSALRGTNEQFF. In nucleotides, the CDR3 is TGTGCCAGCAGCGCACTTCGGGGCACCAATGAGCAGTTCTTC. V and J are TRBV5-6 and TRBJ2-1; either TRBD1 or TRBD2 may supply D (5 bases each). Germline V gene sequence: CDR1 SGHDT, CDR2 YYEEEE. This CDR3 spans 14 amino acids. V was shortened by 4 bases and J by 6 bases, with 14 bases between the two germline ends. Drawing the rest from reference TRBV5-6 and TRBJ2-1, the complete variable domain is DAGVTQSPTHLIKTRGQQVTLRCSPKSGHDTVSWYQQALGQGPQFIFQYYEEEERQRGNFPDRFSGHQFPNYSSELNVNALLLGDSALYLCASSALRGTNEQFFGPGTRLTVL.

The V gene is TRBV7-2, the J gene TRBJ1-2, with 9 bases matching TRBD1. Germline loops: CDR1 SGHTA, CDR2 FQGNSA. Unmatched junction bases numbered 9, after V lost 6 bases and J lost 7 bases. CDR3 length equals 14 residues. Written as DNA, the CDR3 is TGTGCCAGCAGTCCCCCGGGACAGGGATCTGGCTACACCTTC. Translated, it gives CASSPPGQGSGYTF. The full variable domain, its missing parts supplied by reference TRBV7-2 and TRBJ1-2, is GAGVSQSPSNKVTEKGKDVELRCDPISGHTALYWYRQSLGQGLEFLIYFQGNSAPDKSGLPSDRFSAERTGGSVSTLTIQRTQQEDSAVYLCASSPPGQGSGYTFGSGTRLTVV.

The genes are TRBV28 and TRBJ1-1; 9 nucleotides match TRBD1. There are 14 residues in the CDR3. Germline CDR1 reads MDHEN; CDR2 reads SYDVKM. Germline trimming cut 8 bases from V and 1 base from J; bases unmatched to any gene: 5. The CDR3 region has the DNA TGTGCCAGCTGGGAGGGACAGGGGAACACTGAAGCTTTCTTT. This sequence encodes CASWEGQGNTEAFF.

The CDR3 nucleotides are TGTGCCAGCCTTTTAGCGGGAGGGCCAGATACGCAGTATTTT. Encoded protein: CASLLAGGPDTQYF. The gene calls are TRBV2 and TRBJ2-3, with 11 bases matching TRBD2. CDR3 size: 14 residues. Trimming at V came to 8 bases and at J to 4 bases, leaving 5 bases not matched to a gene. Germline V lookup: CDR1 SNHLY, CDR2 FYNNEI.